This T cell receptor beta chain was recovered during a study of vaccination and CD4 T cells after COVID-19. Study in general: Convalescent individuals numbered four females and six males, two being Hispanic. Study conclusions and caveats: Median numbers of SARS-CoV-2-reactive clonotypes increased from approximately 23 to 38 (not a significant change).

V was shortened by 0 bases and J by 7 bases, with 13 bases between the two germline ends. From germline, CDR1 is SGHKS and CDR2 YYEKEE (reference sequence). This CDR3 has 14 residues. Scientists ran DNA taken from cultured CD4+ T cells through the Oncomine TCR Beta short-read assay for sequencing. Via MiXCR, TCRdb re-called the PCR reads, giving one row per CDR3 protein. The sample holds about 14,000 distinct CDR3 sequences; roughly 40% are singletons and the top ten take roughly 14%. The treatment is: approximately 9-day PBMC culture with coronavirus spike peptide pools or control peptides (ViraFEST assay). Half the medium was replaced with fresh IL-2 medium on days 3 and 7. From the approximately 9-day cultures, CD4+ T cells were isolated by negative selection. This clonotype was found a few times. Its antigen is unidentified.

Sequenced material: CD4+ T cells from blood, cultured in vitro. The receptor comes from a human donor who had recovered from COVID-19. The chain combines TRBV5-5 with TRBJ1-2; possible D gene TRBD1, 5 bases. The CDR3 reads CASSLEQGVGGYTF. CDR3 nucleotide sequence: TGTGCCAGCAGCTTGGAGCAGGGAGTTGGTGGCTACACCTTC. The variable domain in full, with the rest retrieved from reference TRBV5-5 and TRBJ1-2, is DAGVTQSPTHLIKTRGQQVTLRCSPISGHKSVSWYQQVLGQGPQFIFQYYEKEERGRGNFPDRFSARQFPNYSSELNVNALLLGDSALYLCASSLEQGVGGYTFGSGTRLTVV.